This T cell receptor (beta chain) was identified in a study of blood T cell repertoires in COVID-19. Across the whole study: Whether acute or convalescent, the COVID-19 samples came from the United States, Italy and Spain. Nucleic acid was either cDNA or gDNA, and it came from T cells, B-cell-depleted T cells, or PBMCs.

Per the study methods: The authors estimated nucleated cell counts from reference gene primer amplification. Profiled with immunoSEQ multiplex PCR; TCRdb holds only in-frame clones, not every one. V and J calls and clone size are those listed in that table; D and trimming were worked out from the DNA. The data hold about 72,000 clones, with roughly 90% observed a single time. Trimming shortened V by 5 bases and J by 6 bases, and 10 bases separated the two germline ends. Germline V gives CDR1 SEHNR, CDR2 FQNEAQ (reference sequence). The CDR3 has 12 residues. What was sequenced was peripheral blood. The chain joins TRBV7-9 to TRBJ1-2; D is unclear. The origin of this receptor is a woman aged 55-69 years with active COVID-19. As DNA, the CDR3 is TGTGCCAGCAGCCAGTCCTCAGATGGCTACACCTTC. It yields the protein CASSQSSDGYTF.